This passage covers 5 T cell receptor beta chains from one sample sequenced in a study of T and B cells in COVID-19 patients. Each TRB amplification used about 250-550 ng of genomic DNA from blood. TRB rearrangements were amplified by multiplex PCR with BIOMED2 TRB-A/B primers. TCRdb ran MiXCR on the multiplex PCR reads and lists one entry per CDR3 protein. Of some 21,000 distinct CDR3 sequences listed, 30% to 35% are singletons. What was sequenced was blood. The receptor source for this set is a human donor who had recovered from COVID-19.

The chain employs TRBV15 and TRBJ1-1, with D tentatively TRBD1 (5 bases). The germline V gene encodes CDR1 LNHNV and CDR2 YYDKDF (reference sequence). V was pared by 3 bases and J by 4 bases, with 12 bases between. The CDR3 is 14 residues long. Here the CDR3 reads CATSRPSGGTEAFF. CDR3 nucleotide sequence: TGTGCCACCAGCAGGCCATCTGGGGGCACTGAAGCTTTCTTT.

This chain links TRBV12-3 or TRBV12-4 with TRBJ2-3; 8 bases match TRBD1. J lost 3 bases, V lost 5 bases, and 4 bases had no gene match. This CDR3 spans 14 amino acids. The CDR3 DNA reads TGTGCCAGCAGTATAACAGGGGGGACAGATACGCAGTATTTT. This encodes CASSITGGTDTQYF.

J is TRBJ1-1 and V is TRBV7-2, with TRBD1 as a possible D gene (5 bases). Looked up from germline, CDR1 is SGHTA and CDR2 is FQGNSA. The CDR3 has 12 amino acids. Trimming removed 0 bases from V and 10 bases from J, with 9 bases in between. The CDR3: CASSLAAGRAFF. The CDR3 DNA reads TGTGCCAGCAGCTTAGCGGCAGGGAGAGCTTTCTTT.

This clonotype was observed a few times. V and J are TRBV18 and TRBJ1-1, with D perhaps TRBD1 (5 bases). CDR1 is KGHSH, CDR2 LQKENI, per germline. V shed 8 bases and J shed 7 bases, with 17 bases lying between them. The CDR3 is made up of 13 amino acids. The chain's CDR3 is CASLGAARGEAFF. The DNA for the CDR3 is TGTGCCAGCCTCGGAGCGGCGAGGGGTGAAGCTTTCTTT.

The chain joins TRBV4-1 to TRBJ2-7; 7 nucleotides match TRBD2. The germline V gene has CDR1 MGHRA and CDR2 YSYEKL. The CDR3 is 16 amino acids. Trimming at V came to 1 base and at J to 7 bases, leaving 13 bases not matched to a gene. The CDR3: CASSQVGTTELGEQYF. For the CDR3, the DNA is TGCGCCAGCAGCCAAGTAGGGACTACAGAGCTGGGGGAGCAGTACTTC.